This entry lists 6 T cell receptor beta chains sequenced from one sample in a study of regulatory T cells in long-lasting Graves disease. CDR3-region Arm-PCR and iRepertoire HTBI primers produced the TCR beta libraries. TCRdb reanalysed the multiplex PCR reads using MiXCR and keeps one entry per CDR3 protein. This sample yields hundreds of thousands of distinct CDR3 sequences, of which approximately 15% are seen a single time; around 27% belongs to the top ten. Time point given: newly diagnosed GD, antithyroid drugs for less than 3 months. PBMCs were the source of the RNA used for TCR sequencing. Another study also made use of these data, one on T cells in Graves' hyperthyroidism and ophthalmopathy.

This sample comprised peripheral blood mononuclear cells (PBMCs), obtained at new diagnosis, from a patient treated with antithyroid drugs. The receptors were sampled from a middle-aged man with Graves disease.

V and J are TRBV19 and TRBJ2-2; 7 bases are shared with TRBD1. Trimming took 5 bases from V and 0 from J; bases not matched to a gene: 3. Looked up from germline, CDR1 is LNHDA and CDR2 is SQIVND (reference sequence). This CDR3 has 15 amino acids. CDR3 residues: CASSGDRANTGELFF. The CDR3 nucleotides read TGTGCCAGTAGTGGAGACAGGGCGAACACCGGGGAGCTGTTTTTT.

This clonotype was picked up many times. The chain has TRBV20-1 and TRBJ2-7, with TRBD1 as a possible D gene (6 bases). The V end was cut by 0 bases, the J end by 6 bases, with 9 bases between. The CDR3 has 12 amino acids. CDR1 DFQATT and CDR2 SNEGSKA come from the germline V gene (reference sequence). CDR3 DNA sequence: TGCAGTGCTAGAGATAGGGGGAGCGAGCAGTACTTC. It translates to CSARDRGSEQYF.

This clonotype was seen repeatedly, ten times or more. This chain connects TRBV7-8 to TRBJ1-4, with D unresolved. In germline, CDR1 is SGHVS, CDR2 FQNEAQ. V was shortened by 4 bases and J by 4 bases, with 13 bases between the two germline ends. The CDR3 has 15 residues. CDR3 in DNA: TGTGCCAGCAGCTCACACAATTTACTTAATGAAAAACTGTTTTTT. It is translated as CASSSHNLLNEKLFF.

This clonotype was picked up a small number of times. V gene TRBV2 combines with J gene TRBJ1-6; a possible D gene is TRBD1 (6 bases). Trimming stripped 2 bases from V and 10 bases from J, with 12 bases between. The CDR3 extends over 14 amino acids. The V gene's germline CDR1 is SNHLY and CDR2 FYNNEI. The CDR3 region is CASSEMWGRSPLHF. CDR3 bases: TGTGCCAGCAGTGAAATGTGGGGGCGATCACCCCTCCACTTT.

This clonotype was counted only a few times. This rearrangement joins TRBV20-1 to TRBJ2-1; no clear D. From germline, CDR1 is DFQATT and CDR2 SNEGSKA (reference sequence). The ends were cut back, 8 bases at V and 0 bases at J, with 14 bases in the middle. The CDR3 is 14 amino acids. The CDR3 is CSPFGSSSYNEQFF. CDR3 sequence (DNA): TGCAGTCCATTTGGCTCGAGCTCCTACAATGAGCAGTTCTTC.

This clonotype was counted many times. The rearrangement uses TRBV6-1 and TRBJ2-7; D not resolved. This CDR3 is built from 17 residues. Germline CDR1 reads MNHNS; CDR2 reads SASEGT. The V end lost 6 bases, the J end lost 1 base, and 22 bases lay between the germline ends. The CDR3 region has the DNA TGTGCCAGCAGAAAACCGGACGGCTCGTTGGTTTCCTACGAGCAGTACTTC. This encodes CASRKPDGSLVSYEQYF.